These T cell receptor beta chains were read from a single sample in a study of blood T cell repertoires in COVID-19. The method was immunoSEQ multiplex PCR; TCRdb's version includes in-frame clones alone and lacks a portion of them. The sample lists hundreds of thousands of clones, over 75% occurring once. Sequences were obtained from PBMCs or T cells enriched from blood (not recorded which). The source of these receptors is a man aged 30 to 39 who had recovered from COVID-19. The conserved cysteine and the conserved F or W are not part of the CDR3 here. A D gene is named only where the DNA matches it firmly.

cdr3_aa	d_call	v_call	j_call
ASRSTGPLSYEQY	-	TRBV25-1	TRBJ2-7
ASSRLADFNEQF	TRBD2	TRBV28	TRBJ2-1
ASSEYGGAPGELF	-	TRBV25-1	TRBJ2-2
ASSPGGGAQETQY	TRBD2	TRBV6-4	TRBJ2-5
ASSLAGDSSGSSPRGLF	-	TRBV13	TRBJ2-2
ASSSSGGIQY	-	TRBV27	TRBJ2-4
ASSLVQGVYNEQF	TRBD1	TRBV5-1	TRBJ2-1
ASSFLAGATETQY	TRBD2	TRBV7-8	TRBJ2-5
ASRGTVTETQY	TRBD1	TRBV2	TRBJ2-5
ASSLRAWTVYSNQPQH	-	TRBV7-8	TRBJ1-5